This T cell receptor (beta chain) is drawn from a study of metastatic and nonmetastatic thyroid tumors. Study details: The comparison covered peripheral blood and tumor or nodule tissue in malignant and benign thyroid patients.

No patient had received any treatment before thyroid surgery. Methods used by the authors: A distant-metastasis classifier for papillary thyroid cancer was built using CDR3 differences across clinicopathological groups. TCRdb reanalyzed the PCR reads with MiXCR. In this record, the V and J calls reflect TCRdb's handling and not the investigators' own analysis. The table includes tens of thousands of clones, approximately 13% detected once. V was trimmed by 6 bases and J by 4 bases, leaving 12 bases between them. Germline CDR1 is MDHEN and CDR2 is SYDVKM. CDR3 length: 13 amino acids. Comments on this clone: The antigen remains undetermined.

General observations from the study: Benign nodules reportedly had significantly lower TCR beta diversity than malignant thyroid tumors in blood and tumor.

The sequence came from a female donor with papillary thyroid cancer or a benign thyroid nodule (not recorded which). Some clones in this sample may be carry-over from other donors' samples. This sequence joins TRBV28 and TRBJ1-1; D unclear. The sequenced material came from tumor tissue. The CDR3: CASSRERGTEAFF. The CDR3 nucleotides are TGTGCCAGCAGCCGGGAGCGGGGCACTGAAGCTTTCTTT.